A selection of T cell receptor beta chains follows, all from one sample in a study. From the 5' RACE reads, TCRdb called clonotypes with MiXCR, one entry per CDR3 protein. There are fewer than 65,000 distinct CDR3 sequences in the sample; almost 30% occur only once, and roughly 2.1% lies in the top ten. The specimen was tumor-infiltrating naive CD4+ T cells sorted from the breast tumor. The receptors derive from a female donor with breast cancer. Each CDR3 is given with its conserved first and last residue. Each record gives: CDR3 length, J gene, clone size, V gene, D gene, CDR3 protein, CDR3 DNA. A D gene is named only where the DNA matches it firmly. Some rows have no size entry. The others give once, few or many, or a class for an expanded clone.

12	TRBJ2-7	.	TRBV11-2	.	CASSLAEREQYF	TGTGCCAGCAGCTTAGCCGAAAGGGAGCAGTACTTC
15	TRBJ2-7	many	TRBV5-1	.	CASSLGETWGSEQYF	TGCGCCAGCAGCTTGGGGGAGACATGGGGCTCCGAGCAGTACTTC
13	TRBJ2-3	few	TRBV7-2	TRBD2	CASSGRVTDTQYF	TGTGCCAGCAGCGGGAGGGTAACAGATACGCAGTATTTT
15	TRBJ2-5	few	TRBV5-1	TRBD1	CASSLAGGSMETQYF	TGCGCCAGCAGCTTGGCAGGGGGCTCTATGGAGACCCAGTACTTC
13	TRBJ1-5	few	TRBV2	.	CASSAGTYQPQHF	TGTGCCAGCAGTGCCGGGACCTATCAGCCCCAGCATTTT
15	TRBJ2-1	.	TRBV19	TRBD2	CASSIEVAGGNEQFF	TGTGCCAGTAGTATTGAGGTAGCGGGAGGTAATGAGCAGTTCTTC
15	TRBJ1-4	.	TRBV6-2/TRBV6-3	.	CASSYSGQPNEKLFF	TGTGCCAGCAGTTACTCCGGGCAACCTAATGAAAAACTGTTTTTT
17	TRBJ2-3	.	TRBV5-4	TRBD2	CASSDGGSGGPAGTQYF	TGTGCCAGCAGCGATGGGGGTAGCGGGGGACCAGCAGGTACGCAGTATTTT
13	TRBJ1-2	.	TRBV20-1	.	CSTNGGRGYGYTF	TGCAGTACCAACGGGGGCAGGGGATATGGCTACACCTTC
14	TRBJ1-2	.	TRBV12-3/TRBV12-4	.	CASSLAEGASGYTF	TGTGCCAGCAGTTTAGCGGAGGGAGCCTCGGGCTACACCTTC
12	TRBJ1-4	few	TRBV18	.	CASSPRQGHGVF	TGTGCCAGCTCACCACGGCAGGGACACGGGGTTTTT
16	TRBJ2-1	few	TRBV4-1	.	CASSQDKAQGTYEQFF	TGCGCCAGCAGCCAAGATAAGGCACAGGGAACCTATGAGCAGTTCTTC
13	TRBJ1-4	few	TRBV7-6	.	CASSLRQDGKLFF	TGTGCCAGCAGCTTAAGACAGGACGGAAAACTGTTTTTT
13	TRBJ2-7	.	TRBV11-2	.	CASSSSPSYEQYF	TGTGCCAGCAGCTCCTCTCCCTCCTACGAGCAGTACTTC
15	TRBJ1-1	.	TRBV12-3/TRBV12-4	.	CASRPTGLMNTEAFF	TGTGCCAGCAGGCCAACAGGGCTGATGAACACTGAAGCTTTCTTT
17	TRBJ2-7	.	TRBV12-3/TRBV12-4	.	CASSIGITKRVSYELYF	TGTGCCAGCAGTATCGGAATAACTAAGCGGGTCTCCTACGAGCTGTACTTC
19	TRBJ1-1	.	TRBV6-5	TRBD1	CASSHTDRVWKRGDTEAFF	TGTGCCAGCAGTCATACGGACAGGGTATGGAAGAGGGGGGACACTGAAGCTTTCTTT
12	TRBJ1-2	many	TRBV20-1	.	CSAATGVYGYTF	TGCAGTGCTGCTACAGGAGTTTATGGCTACACCTTC
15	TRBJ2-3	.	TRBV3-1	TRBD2	CASRGGGRAPDTQYF	TGTGCCAGCCGAGGGGGCGGGAGGGCCCCCGATACGCAGTATTTT
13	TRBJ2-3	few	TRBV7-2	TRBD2	CASSWEGPDTQYF	TGTGCCAGCAGCTGGGAGGGTCCAGATACGCAGTATTTT
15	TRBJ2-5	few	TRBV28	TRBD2	CASSFSSGVQETQYF	TGTGCCAGCAGTTTTTCTAGCGGAGTACAAGAGACCCAGTACTTC
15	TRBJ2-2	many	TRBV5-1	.	CASKPSAFNTGELFF	TGCGCCAGCAAACCGTCAGCCTTTAACACCGGGGAGCTGTTTTTT
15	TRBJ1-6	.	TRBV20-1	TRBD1	CSAATGGGYNSPLHF	TGCAGTGCTGCGACAGGGGGCGGATATAATTCACCCCTCCACTTT
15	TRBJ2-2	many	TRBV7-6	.	CASSLYGSSTGELFF	TGTGCCAGCAGCTTATATGGCAGCTCCACCGGGGAGCTGTTTTTT
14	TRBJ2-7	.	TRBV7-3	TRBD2	CASPRLAGHYEQYF	TGTGCCAGCCCCCGGCTAGCGGGGCACTACGAGCAGTACTTC
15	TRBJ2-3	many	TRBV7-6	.	CASSLRSGYTDTQYF	TGTGCCAGCAGCTTAAGGTCTGGTTACACAGATACGCAGTATTTT
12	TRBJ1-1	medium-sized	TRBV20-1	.	CSAQRPGTEAFF	TGCAGTGCACAACGCCCGGGCACTGAAGCTTTCTTT
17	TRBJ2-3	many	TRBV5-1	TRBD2	CASSPRLAGVRTDTQYF	TGCGCCAGCAGTCCACGACTAGCGGGGGTCCGCACAGATACGCAGTATTTT
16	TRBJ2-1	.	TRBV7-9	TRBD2	CASSLRLAGLLDEQFF	TGTGCCAGCAGCTTACGACTAGCGGGGCTTTTGGATGAGCAGTTCTTC
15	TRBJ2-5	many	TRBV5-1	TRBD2	CASSSTGGAGETQYF	TGCGCCAGCAGCTCGACCGGGGGGGCGGGAGAGACCCAGTACTTC
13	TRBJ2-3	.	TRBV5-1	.	CASSGMGTDTQYF	TGCGCCAGCAGCGGAATGGGGACAGATACGCAGTATTTT
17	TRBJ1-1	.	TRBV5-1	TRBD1	CASSLSGPGQGGTEAFF	TGCGCCAGCAGCTTGAGTGGCCCGGGACAGGGTGGAACTGAAGCTTTCTTT
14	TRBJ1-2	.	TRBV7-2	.	CASSLDRTYEGYTF	TGTGCCAGCAGCTTAGACAGGACCTATGAGGGCTACACCTTC
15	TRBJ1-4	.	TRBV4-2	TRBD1	CASSLNRGEDEKLFF	TGTGCCAGCAGTTTAAACAGGGGAGAGGATGAAAAACTGTTTTTT
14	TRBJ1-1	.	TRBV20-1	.	CSAKQGGGNTEAFF	TGCAGTGCGAAACAGGGCGGCGGGAACACTGAAGCTTTCTTT
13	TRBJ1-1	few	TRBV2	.	CASSDRGWFEAFF	TGTGCCAGCAGTGATCGGGGTTGGTTTGAAGCTTTCTTT
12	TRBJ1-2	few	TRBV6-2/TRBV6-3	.	CASSYGNYGYTF	TGTGCCAGCAGTTACGGAAACTATGGCTACACCTTC
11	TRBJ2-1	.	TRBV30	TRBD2	CAWRGERESFF	TGTGCCTGGAGAGGGGAGCGGGAGTCGTTCTTC
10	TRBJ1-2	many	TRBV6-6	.	CASSRDGYTF	TGTGCCAGCAGTAGGGATGGCTACACCTTC
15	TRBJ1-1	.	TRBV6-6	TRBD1	CASSSSTGGSGEAFF	TGTGCCAGCAGTTCAAGTACAGGGGGGTCAGGTGAAGCTTTCTTT
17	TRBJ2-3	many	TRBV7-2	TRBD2	CASSLEVGLAGVDTQYF	TGTGCCAGCAGCTTAGAGGTGGGACTAGCGGGAGTAGATACGCAGTATTTT